This T cell receptor (beta chain) came from a study of T-cell memory formation after mild COVID-19. Broader study findings: That cross-reactive memory joined was suggested by some responding clones appearing in pre-infection memory. Mainly in CM and EM were contracting CD4+ clones; CD8+ were in EMRA.

With constant-segment primers, 5'RACE yielded cDNA libraries of TCR alpha and TCR beta that carried sample barcodes and UMIs. TCRdb used MiXCR to reprocess the 5' RACE reads, holding one entry per CDR3 protein. This table holds approximately 350,000 distinct CDR3 sequences, roughly 13% found once. This clonotype was picked up a small number of times. Its antigen remains unknown. Germline V gene sequence: CDR1 SGHAT, CDR2 FQNNGV. The CDR3 is 15 amino acids. Trimming at V came to 5 bases and at J to 1 base, leaving 3 bases not matched to a gene. Sequencing used PBMCs or a T cell subset sorted from them (not recorded which). This TCR was recovered from a man aged 18 to 29 who had mild COVID-19 (a few samples of this study predate the infection). Cell type and time point are not known. This chain links TRBV11-2 with TRBJ2-3; 10 bases are a match to TRBD1. The chain's CDR3 is CASSPTGGRTDTQYF. The CDR3, as DNA: TGTGCCAGCAGCCCGACAGGGGGCCGCACAGATACGCAGTATTTT.